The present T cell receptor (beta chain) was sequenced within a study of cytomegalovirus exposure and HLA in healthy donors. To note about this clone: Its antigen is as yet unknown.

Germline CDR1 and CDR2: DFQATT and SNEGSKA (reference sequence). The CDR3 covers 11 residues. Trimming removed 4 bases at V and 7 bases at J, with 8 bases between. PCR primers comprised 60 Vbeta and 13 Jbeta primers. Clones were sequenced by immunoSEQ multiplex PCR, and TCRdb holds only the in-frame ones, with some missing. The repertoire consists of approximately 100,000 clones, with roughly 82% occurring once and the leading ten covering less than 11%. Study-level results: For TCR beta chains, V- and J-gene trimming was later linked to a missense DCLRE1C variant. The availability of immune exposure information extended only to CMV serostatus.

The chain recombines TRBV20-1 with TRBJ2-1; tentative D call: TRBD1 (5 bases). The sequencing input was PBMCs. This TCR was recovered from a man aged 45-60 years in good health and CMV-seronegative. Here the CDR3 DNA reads TGCAGTGCTACAGGGTTAAATGAGCAGTTCTTC. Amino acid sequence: CSATGLNEQFF.